The clone carrying this T cell receptor (beta chain) was found once. The source of the sample is a study of cytomegalovirus exposure and HLA in healthy donors. The wider study: T cells numbering about 179 million yielded some 110 million unique TCR beta sequences in an earlier analysis.

Germline values: CDR1 SGHVS, CDR2 FQNEAQ. CDR3 size: 14 residues. Trimming took 8 bases from V and 2 from J, leaving 16 bases between them. The PCR used 60 Vbeta and 13 Jbeta primers. Measured with immunoSEQ multiplex PCR; TCRdb has only the in-frame clones, and not every one. The sample includes 150,000 to 200,000 clones, around 84% of them seen just once. The sample comprised PBMCs. The clonotype originates from a man over 45 in good health and CMV-seropositive. The gene calls are TRBV7-8 and TRBJ2-7; D is perhaps TRBD1 (6 bases). The CDR3 loop reads CASGRRQEPYEQYF. The CDR3, as DNA: TGTGCCAGCGGACGACGACAGGAGCCCTACGAGCAGTACTTC.